A single sample is the source of the 29 T cell receptor beta chains below, sequenced in a study of blood T cell repertoires in COVID-19. The assay was immunoSEQ multiplex PCR, and TCRdb's table has in-frame clones only and misses some. The sample has about 330,000 clones; 87% are singletons. Sequenced sample: peripheral blood. These receptor sequences come from a man aged 30 to 39 with COVID-19, enrolled during active disease.

A note on this clone: The germline gene is not matched at one end of the junction; a read error may be the cause. The chain has TRBV6-5 and TRBJ2-7; D is undetermined. Germline CDR1 MNHEY, CDR2 SVGAGI. The CDR3 spans 10 residues. Here the CDR3 DNA reads TGTGCCAGCAGCTACTACGAGCAGTACTTC. This translates into CASSYYEQYF.

This clone has a single count. The chain joins TRBV4-1 to TRBJ1-5; no reliable D call. The CDR3 runs to 17 residues. Germline assignment: CDR1 MGHRA and CDR2 YSYEKL. Trimming shortened V by 1 base and J by 0 bases, and 13 bases separated the two germline ends. The CDR3: CASSQARSGPSNQPQHF. CDR3 sequence (DNA): TGCGCCAGCAGCCAAGCGAGGAGCGGCCCTAGCAATCAGCCCCAGCATTTT.

The chain is built from TRBV27 and TRBJ2-2, with a weak D call TRBD2 (5 bases). V was clipped by 1 base and J by 7 bases, with 16 bases between them. CDR1 is MNHEY and CDR2 is SMNVEV in the germline V gene (reference sequence). The length of the CDR3 is 16 residues. The CDR3 nucleotides read TGTGCCAGCAGTTTATGGAGCGGAACAGCGGACGGGGAGCTGTTTTTT. It translates to CASSLWSGTADGELFF.

V is TRBV6-4 and J is TRBJ2-7; tentatively, D is TRBD1 (5 bases). In germline, CDR1 is MRHNA, CDR2 SNTAGT. The length of the CDR3 is 15 residues. V was clipped by 2 bases and J by 5 bases, with 16 bases between them. The CDR3 sequence is CASSDPQVLADEQYF. DNA of the CDR3: TGTGCCAGCAGTGACCCACAGGTTTTGGCTGACGAGCAGTACTTC.

The chain uses TRBV5-1 and TRBJ2-3; 11 bases are a match to TRBD2. The CDR3 covers 17 residues. Germline CDR1 and CDR2: SGHRS and YFSETQ. After removal of 4 bases from V and 1 base from J, the junction contained 8 bases not matched to a gene. The CDR3 here is CASSQIPTSGGTDTQYF. In DNA, the CDR3 is TGCGCCAGCAGCCAAATCCCGACTAGCGGGGGCACAGATACGCAGTATTTT. The complete variable domain, with remaining parts taken from reference TRBV5-1 and TRBJ2-3, reads KAGVTQTPRYLIKTRGQQVTLSCSPISGHRSVSWYQQTPGQGLQFLFEYFSETQRNKGNFPGRFSGRQFSNSRSEMNVSTLELGDSALYLCASSQIPTSGGTDTQYFGPGTRLTVL.

This clone showed up just a few times. V is TRBV27 and J is TRBJ1-1; tentative D call: TRBD1 (5 bases). Per germline, CDR1 MNHEY and CDR2 SMNVEV (reference sequence). The V gene lost 5 bases and the J gene lost 4 bases, with 11 bases spanning the gap. This CDR3 has 13 residues. The CDR3 DNA follows: TGTGCCAGCAGTCCACAGGCCAGCACTGAAGCTTTCTTT. This codes for CASSPQASTEAFF.

The CDR3 region has the DNA TGTGCCAGCAGGCCACGGGGGACTTTCACAGATACGCAGTATTTT. It codes for CASRPRGTFTDTQYF. The chain combines TRBV6-5 with TRBJ2-3; D might be TRBD2 (6 bases). Germline CDR1 is MNHEY and CDR2 is SVGAGI. This CDR3 comprises 15 residues. The V end lost 6 bases, the J end lost 2 bases, and 15 bases lay between the germline ends.

The chain links TRBV6-5 to TRBJ2-7; 9 bases fit TRBD2. CDR3 length: 14 residues. The germline V gene encodes CDR1 MNHEY and CDR2 SVGAGI. Trimming took 2 bases from V and 3 from J; bases not matched to a gene: 2. DNA of the CDR3: TGTGCCAGCAGTTACGGGCGGGGGGGCTACGAGCAGTACTTC. Translation: CASSYGRGGYEQYF.

The chain joins TRBV3-1 (or the pseudogene TRBV3-2) to TRBJ2-7; D is perhaps TRBD2 (6 bases). V dropped 1 base and J dropped 3 bases, with 13 bases sitting between them. The CDR3 is 15 residues long. CDR1 is LGHDT and CDR2 is YNNKEL in the germline V gene (reference sequence). For the CDR3, the DNA is TGTGCCAGCAGCCAAGTGGGTTACGGGAGCTACGAGCAGTACTTC. Translation gives CASSQVGYGSYEQYF.

V usage is TRBV5-1 and J usage is TRBJ2-2; D is undetermined. Germline CDR1 reads SGHRS; CDR2 reads YFSETQ. V lost 2 bases, J lost 6 bases, and 14 bases lay in between. The CDR3 runs 15 residues. CDR3 sequence (DNA): TGCGCCAGCAGCTTTCCGACATCCCCTGCCGGGGAGCTGTTTTTT. It codes for CASSFPTSPAGELFF.

This rearrangement joins TRBV27 to TRBJ2-7; a weak D match, TRBD2 (5 bases). Germline CDR1 MNHEY, CDR2 SMNVEV (reference sequence). This CDR3 contains 13 residues. Trimming removed 3 bases from V and 3 bases from J, with 9 bases in between. The CDR3 loop is CASSLRAYYEQYF. CDR3 bases: TGTGCCAGCAGTTTGAGGGCATACTACGAGCAGTACTTC.

The chain has TRBV5-1 and TRBJ2-2; D perhaps matches TRBD2 (5 bases). The CDR3 has 15 residues. The V gene's germline CDR1 is SGHRS and CDR2 YFSETQ. The ends were cut back, 1 base at V and 5 bases at J, with 12 bases in the middle. The CDR3 nucleotides read TGCGCCAGCAGCTTGAGGGAGATCCGGACCGGGGAGCTGTTTTTT. This gives the protein CASSLREIRTGELFF. The full variable domain, its missing parts supplied by reference TRBV5-1 and TRBJ2-2, is KAGVTQTPRYLIKTRGQQVTLSCSPISGHRSVSWYQQTPGQGLQFLFEYFSETQRNKGNFPGRFSGRQFSNSRSEMNVSTLELGDSALYLCASSLREIRTGELFFGEGSRLTVL.

A single count supports this clone. The rearrangement joins TRBV4-2 to TRBJ2-1, with D hard to call. CDR3 length: 16 residues. CDR1 and CDR2 from the germline V gene are LGHNA and YNFKEQ. Trimming removed 0 bases from V and 6 bases from J, with 15 bases in between. CDR3 DNA: TGTGCCAGCAGCCAAGAAATAGGTCAGGCGTCCAATGAGCAGTTCTTC. Its translation is CASSQEIGQASNEQFF.

The chain uses TRBV10-2 and TRBJ2-7; 10 bases line up with TRBD1. V lost 5 bases, J lost 0 bases, and 7 bases stayed unmatched. The CDR3 loop spans 16 amino acids. Per the germline V gene, CDR1 is WSHSY and CDR2 is SAAADI. CDR3 nucleotide sequence: TGCGCCAGCAGTCGACAGGGGGCTCCTAGCTCCTACGAGCAGTACTTC. Translating gives CASSRQGAPSSYEQYF.

The CDR3 DNA is TGTGCCAGCAGTTTAGGCGGCAGCCTTAATGAAAAACTGTTTTTT. This translates into CASSLGGSLNEKLFF. V and J are TRBV28 and TRBJ1-4; D unresolved. CDR1 is MDHEN, CDR2 SYDVKM, per germline. This CDR3 comprises 15 residues. Trimming cost V 2 bases and J 4 bases, with 11 bases left between them.

This clone was observed once. The chain recombines TRBV6-2 or TRBV6-3 with TRBJ2-3; 13 bases are shared with TRBD2. Germline lookup yields CDR1 MNHEY and CDR2 SVGEGT. The CDR3 runs 18 residues. Germline trimming cut 0 bases from V and 2 bases from J; bases unmatched to any gene: 5. DNA for the CDR3: TGTGCCAGCAGTTACTCGGGGACTAGCGGGGCCTACACAGATACGCAGTATTTT. Amino acids: CASSYSGTSGAYTDTQYF.

Only one count was recorded for this clone. The V call is TRBV15, the J call TRBJ2-7; TRBD1 matches at 8 bases. There are 15 residues in the CDR3. After removal of 6 bases from V and 0 bases from J, the junction contained 7 bases not matched to a gene. The germline V gene has CDR1 LNHNV and CDR2 YYDKDF (reference sequence). The CDR3 loop reads CATSARTGTSYEQYF. As DNA, the CDR3 is TGTGCCACCAGTGCCAGGACAGGGACCTCCTACGAGCAGTACTTC.

The rearrangement links TRBV29-1 to TRBJ1-2, with D perhaps matching TRBD1 (5 bases). The CDR3 is made up of 12 amino acids. Germline V gene data show CDR1 as SQVTM and CDR2 as ANQGSEA. V lost 3 bases and J lost 4, with 9 bases in between. In DNA form, the CDR3 reads TGCAGCGTTGAGTCAGGGATCTATGGCTACACCTTC. Translated, it gives CSVESGIYGYTF.

This clone has only one observation. J is TRBJ1-2 and V is TRBV7-9; the D is unclear. Trimming shortened V by 4 bases and J by 0 bases, and 15 bases separated the two germline ends. The germline V gene has CDR1 SEHNR and CDR2 FQNEAQ (reference sequence). The CDR3 contains 16 residues. CDR3 in amino acids: CASSSDWENSNYGYTF. CDR3 nucleotide sequence: TGTGCCAGCAGCTCCGACTGGGAGAATTCTAACTATGGCTACACCTTC.

The chain has TRBV27 and TRBJ1-1; TRBD1 is a possible D gene (5 bases). The V and J ends lost 3 bases and 0 bases respectively, with 11 bases between them. The CDR3 length is 15 residues. The germline V gene has CDR1 MNHEY and CDR2 SMNVEV (reference sequence). In DNA, the CDR3 is TGTGCCAGCAGTTTTCGCGGGACCCTGAACACTGAAGCTTTCTTT. Translation: CASSFRGTLNTEAFF.

This chain uses TRBV11-2 with TRBJ2-1; 10 nucleotides agree with TRBD1. V was clipped by 7 bases and J by 6 bases; unmatched bases: 9. CDR1 and CDR2 (germline): SGHAT, FQNNGV. The CDR3 runs to 15 residues. The CDR3 bases are TGTGCCAGCACATCGTCGGACAGGGGGGGCAATGAGCAGTTCTTC. Amino acids: CASTSSDRGGNEQFF.

The sample holds one count of this clone. The chain couples TRBV27 to TRBJ2-7; a possible D gene is TRBD1 (5 bases). Trimming took 6 bases from V and 0 from J, leaving 12 bases between them. CDR3 length: 14 residues. Germline V lookup: CDR1 MNHEY, CDR2 SMNVEV (reference sequence). This chain's CDR3 is CASRGQGYSYEQYF. CDR3 nucleotide sequence: TGTGCCAGCAGGGGCCAGGGCTACTCCTACGAGCAGTACTTC.

This chain uses TRBV12-3 or TRBV12-4 with TRBJ1-2; 8 bases align to TRBD1. The CDR3 covers 12 residues. Losses at the gene ends were 6 bases for V and 7 bases for J; bases not matched to a gene: 4. CDR3 coding DNA: TGTGCCAGCAGGACAGGGGCGATTGGCTACACCTTC. It encodes CASRTGAIGYTF.

The sample holds a few counts of this clone. The gene calls are TRBV5-5 and TRBJ1-6; 7 nucleotides match TRBD1. Trimming cost V 0 bases and J 9 bases; bases outside gene matches: 6. CDR3 length equals 15 residues. The germline V gene has CDR1 SGHKS and CDR2 YYEKEE (reference sequence). The CDR3 DNA reads as TGTGCCAGCAGCTTGGATGACAGGGCTCCTTCACCCCTCCACTTT. Translated: CASSLDDRAPSPLHF.

The chain joins TRBV19 to TRBJ2-5, with TRBD2 as a possible D gene (6 bases). CDR3 length: 15 residues. The ends were cut back, 6 bases at V and 5 bases at J, with 19 bases in the middle. CDR1 and CDR2 from the germline V gene are LNHDA and SQIVND (reference sequence). CDR3 residues: CASRSNGGNGETQYF. Written as DNA, the CDR3 is TGTGCCAGTAGATCCAACGGGGGAAACGGGGAGACCCAGTACTTC.

The chain links TRBV28 to TRBJ1-1; the match to TRBD1 covers 9 bases. The CDR3 sequence is 15 residues long. From germline, CDR1 is MDHEN and CDR2 SYDVKM. The J segment lost 5 bases and the V segment lost 6 bases, leaving 10 bases of the junction unmatched. The CDR3 sequence is CASSRGQGLGTEAFF. CDR3 in DNA: TGTGCCAGCAGCCGCGGACAGGGGCTGGGAACTGAAGCTTTCTTT. Combining the CDR3 with reference TRBV28 and TRBJ1-1 gives the whole variable domain DVKVTQSSRYLVKRTGEKVFLECVQDMDHENMFWYRQDPGLGLRLIYFSYDVKMKEKGDIPEGYSVSREKKERFSLILESASTNQTSMYLCASSRGQGLGTEAFFGQGTRLTVV.

This sequence joins TRBV7-3 and TRBJ1-3; unclear D gene. The CDR3 is 17 residues long. The germline gives CDR1 SGHTA, CDR2 FQGTGA. Trimming removed 4 bases from V and 0 bases from J, with 16 bases in between. The CDR3 DNA follows: TGTGCCAGCAGCTCCCAAACAGCGGGCTACTCTGGAAACACCATATATTTT. This encodes CASSSQTAGYSGNTIYF.

The V gene is TRBV27, the J gene TRBJ1-3, with 7 nucleotides matching TRBD1. The germline V gene encodes CDR1 MNHEY and CDR2 SMNVEV (reference sequence). Trimming removed 5 bases from V and 4 bases from J; junction bases left unmatched: 11. This CDR3 contains 16 residues. CDR3 coding DNA: TGTGCCAGCAGTCCGCGGGGATGGGACAGAGGAAACACCATATATTTT. It codes for CASSPRGWDRGNTIYF.

This chain connects TRBV7-2 to TRBJ2-7; D is possibly TRBD2 (5 bases). Trimming cost V 1 base and J 2 bases, with 12 bases left between them. The CDR3 extends over 15 amino acids. Germline CDR1 is SGHTA and CDR2 is FQGNSA. For the CDR3, the DNA is TGTGCCAGCAGCTTAGGAAAGGCCGGGACCTACGAGCAGTACTTC. Translating it yields CASSLGKAGTYEQYF.